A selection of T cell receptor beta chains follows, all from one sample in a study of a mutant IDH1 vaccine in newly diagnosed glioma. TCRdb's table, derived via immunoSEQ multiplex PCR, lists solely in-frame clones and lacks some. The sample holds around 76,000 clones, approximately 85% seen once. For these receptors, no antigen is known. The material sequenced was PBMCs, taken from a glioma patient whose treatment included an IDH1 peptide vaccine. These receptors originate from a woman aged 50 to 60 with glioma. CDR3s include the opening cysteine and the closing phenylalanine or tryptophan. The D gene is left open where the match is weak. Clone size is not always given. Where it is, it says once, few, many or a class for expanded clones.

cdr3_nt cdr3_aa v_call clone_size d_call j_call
TGTGCCAGTAGTATTTTGGCGGGGTCTGGCTACACCTTC CASSILAGSGYTF TRBV19 NA NA TRBJ1-2
TGTGCCAGTAGTATAGCCAGGACAGGGACTGAAGCTTTCTTT CASSIARTGTEAFF TRBV19 NA TRBD1 TRBJ1-1
TGTGCCAGTAGCTTAGCCACAGGGGGCAAGGGCGGGGAGCTGTTTTTT CASSLATGGKGGELFF TRBV19 few TRBD1 TRBJ2-2
TGCGCCAGCAGCTTGGGCAGACAAAGCACAGATACGCAGTATTTT CASSLGRQSTDTQYF TRBV5-1 NA NA TRBJ2-3
TGCAGCGTCATGTGGAGGATTTCTGGAAACACCATATATTTT CSVMWRISGNTIYF TRBV29-1 NA NA TRBJ1-3
TGTGCCAGCAGTCCCCCGGGATATAGCAATCAGCCCCAGCATTTT CASSPPGYSNQPQHF TRBV2 NA NA TRBJ1-5
TGTGCCTGGTCGGGGCGGGAGGGCTCTGGGGCCAACGTCCTGACTTTC CAWSGREGSGANVLTF TRBV30 NA TRBD2 TRBJ2-6
TGTGCCAGCAGTCCTCCTCTTAGCGGGAGCTCCTACAATGAGCAGTTCTTC CASSPPLSGSSYNEQFF TRBV28 few TRBD2 TRBJ2-1
TGCGCCAGCAGCTTGAGTTCCATGAACACTGAAGCTTTCTTT CASSLSSMNTEAFF TRBV5-1 NA NA TRBJ1-1
TGTGCCAGTAGTATCAAGGGTGGGGGGGAGCTGTTTTTT CASSIKGGGELFF TRBV19 once NA TRBJ2-2
TGTGCCAGCAGCCCACTACAGGGAAGTCACACTGAAGCTTTCTTT CASSPLQGSHTEAFF TRBV7-9 NA NA TRBJ1-1
TGTGCCAGCAGCCCCAGTAGGCTAAACACCGGGGAGCTGTTTTTT CASSPSRLNTGELFF TRBV7-9 medium-sized NA TRBJ2-2
TGTGCCAGCAGCTTAATAGCGGGACAGCAGGAGGAGCAGTTCTTC CASSLIAGQQEEQFF TRBV7-3 NA NA TRBJ2-1
TGTGCCAGCGTGGGGACGGGAGGGCCGTGGCAAGAGACCCAGTACTTC CASVGTGGPWQETQYF TRBV28 NA TRBD2 TRBJ2-5
TGTGCCAGCAGCGAGCCGAGGGACAGCAGCACAGATACGCAGTATTTT CASSEPRDSSTDTQYF TRBV9 NA TRBD1 TRBJ2-3
TGTGCCAGCAGGGGACAGGGGGATCAGCCCCAGCATTTT CASRGQGDQPQHF TRBV7-2 NA TRBD1 TRBJ1-5
TGTGCCAGCAGACCGGACAGGGGTCTTGCTTTCTTT CASRPDRGLAFF TRBV6-6 NA TRBD1 TRBJ1-1
TGTGCCAGCAGTTTAGCTTACAGGGGGGGCAATCAGCCCCAGCATTTT CASSLAYRGGNQPQHF TRBV27 NA TRBD1 TRBJ1-5
TGTGCCAGCAGTCGGAGCAGGGGGGGAGAGACCCAGTACTTC CASSRSRGGETQYF TRBV28 NA NA TRBJ2-5
TGTGCTAGCAGCTTAGCGGGAGGGATGGAGACCCAGTACTTC CASSLAGGMETQYF TRBV7-7 NA TRBD2 TRBJ2-5
TGTGCCAGTAAAGTGGGACAGGGGGCCCTCTCCTCCGGCTACACCTTC CASKVGQGALSSGYTF TRBV19 once TRBD1 TRBJ1-2
TGTGCCAGCATGGGGGAGACAGGGTTTGGAAACACCATATATTTT CASMGETGFGNTIYF TRBV6-5 NA TRBD1 TRBJ1-3
TGTGCCAGCAGCGTAGGGGGACAGGGAACCGGGGAGCTGTTTTTT CASSVGGQGTGELFF TRBV9 NA TRBD1 TRBJ2-2
TGTGCCAGCAGCTTAGAACGCCCCTCACTGAGCACTGAAGCTTTCTTT CASSLERPSLSTEAFF TRBV7-8 NA NA TRBJ1-1
TGTGCCAGCAGCTGGAGGGGGGACCAGTACTTC CASSWRGDQYF TRBV5-6 NA NA TRBJ2-5
TGTGCCAGTAGTATACGCCTCCGGACAGGGGATACGCAGTATTTT CASSIRLRTGDTQYF TRBV19 NA TRBD1 TRBJ2-3
TGTGCCAGCAGCTTGGTGGCGGGACTAGCGGACTACAATGAGCAGTTCTTC CASSLVAGLADYNEQFF TRBV5-6 NA TRBD2 TRBJ2-1
TGTGCCTGGAGCCGGGAGGTGGTCTACGAGCAGTACTTC CAWSREVVYEQYF TRBV30 NA TRBD2 TRBJ2-7
TGTGCCAGCTCACTATTTCGACGGAACACTGAAGCTTTCTTT CASSLFRRNTEAFF TRBV18 NA NA TRBJ1-1
TGTGCCAGCAAATTCTACCGGGACGGACACTATGGCTACACCTTC CASKFYRDGHYGYTF TRBV28 NA NA TRBJ1-2